This T cell receptor beta chain was sequenced during a study of T cells in Graves' hyperthyroidism and ophthalmopathy. Study observations and caveats: Blood held most thyroid clonotypes expanded above 0.001 frequency. Ophthalmopathy got predicted by the model a median approximately six months before its onset.

This clonotype appeared many times. The antigen remains unidentified. V trimming: 4 bases; J trimming: 2 bases; junction bases outside the gene matches: 9. The CDR3 extends over 16 amino acids. Exclusion criteria comprised uncontrolled infection, other autoimmune disease, pregnancy or lactation. Diagnoses were made from clinical symptoms, serum measures (thyroxine and TRAb), thyroid ultrasound and orbital computed tomography. There were TCR beta CDR3 regions amplified from RNA transcripts. With the HTBI primer set, the TCR CDR3 went through a first round of RT-PCR. TCRdb reprocessed the multiplex PCR reads with MiXCR, giving one entry per CDR3 protein. The sample has about 380,000 distinct CDR3 sequences; approximately 13% are singletons.

This TCR was recovered from a man aged 25-45 years with Graves' hyperthyroidism that later progressed to Graves' ophthalmopathy. The gene calls are TRBV12-3 or TRBV12-4 and TRBJ2-7; the match to TRBD1 covers 9 bases. The sequenced material came from blood. Here the CDR3 DNA reads TGTGCCAGCAGTTCGGAGGACAGGGGCCCCACCTACGAGCAGTACTTC. Translation gives CASSSEDRGPTYEQYF.